This passage covers 3 T cell receptor beta chains from one sample sequenced in a study of identical twins. In TCRdb, the 5' RACE reads were re-called with MiXCR into one record per CDR3 protein. This table has about 460,000 distinct CDR3 sequences, 14% appearing once. The sample was also linked to a second study, of yellow fever vaccine responses in identical twins.

Sequenced sample: CD4+ T cells sorted from blood. The receptor source for this set is a woman in her late teens or twenties in good health.

This clonotype was observed a few times. The chain employs TRBV5-6 and TRBJ2-5; 7 bases map to TRBD2. Unmatched junction bases numbered 11, after V lost 3 bases and J lost 3 bases. The CDR3 spans 16 residues. Per germline, CDR1 SGHDT and CDR2 YYEEEE. For the CDR3, the DNA is TGTGCCAGCAGCTCGCCGGGGCGGGGGAGAAAAGAGACCCAGTACTTC. Encoded protein: CASSSPGRGRKETQYF.

Ten or more counts support this clonotype. The chain employs TRBV7-2 and TRBJ2-1; 12 bases map to TRBD2. This CDR3 has 15 amino acids. With 5 bases clipped from V and 5 bases from J, the junction kept 4 bases outside the gene matches. CDR1 is SGHTA, CDR2 FQGNSA, per germline. CDR3 nucleotides: TGTGCCAGCAGCGGGGGGACTAGCGGGCACAATGAGCAGTTCTTC. Its translation is CASSGGTSGHNEQFF.

To note about this clonotype: One end of the junction does not line up with germline, which may come from a read error. V is TRBV12-3 or TRBV12-4 and J is TRBJ2-2; TRBD2 is a possible D gene (5 bases). The CDR3 loop spans 12 amino acids. The CDR3 nucleotides are TGTGCCAGCAGTTTAAGCTCCACGGAGGTGTTTTTT. Residues: CASSLSSTEVFF.